This is a list of T cell receptor beta chains from one sample in a study of radiotherapy plus CTLA-4 blockade in lung cancer. Produced via immunoSEQ multiplex PCR; TCRdb's table is partial and in-frame only. The sample has 81,000 or so clones; roughly 80% are singletons. This material consisted of peripheral blood, taken from a patient treated with radiotherapy plus ipilimumab. The receptor set was obtained from a human donor with non-small cell lung cancer who had stable disease on radiotherapy plus ipilimumab. Each CDR3 is given with its conserved first and last residue. The order of the fields is J gene, V gene, CDR3 length, CDR3 protein.

J: TRBJ1-1; V: TRBV19; length: 14; CDR3: CASKLKGMNTEAFF
J: TRBJ2-5; V: TRBV4-1; length: 17; CDR3: CASSQDEGSGQIWTQYF
J: TRBJ1-5; V: TRBV7-2; length: 15; CDR3: CASSPAGGSSQPQHF
J: TRBJ2-2; V: TRBV27; length: 16; CDR3: CASRSTGQIIAGELFF
J: TRBJ2-4; V: TRBV23-1; length: 18; CDR3: CASSQAGAGGVAKNIQYF
J: TRBJ1-2; V: TRBV6-1; length: 13; CDR3: CASSTNQNYGYTF
J: TRBJ2-2; V: TRBV5-1; length: 15; CDR3: CASSLVGTNTGELFF
J: TRBJ2-7; V: TRBV2; length: 14; CDR3: CASKPGQPTYEQYF
J: TRBJ1-5; V: TRBV27; length: 15; CDR3: CASRAGQGGNQPQHF
J: TRBJ2-1; V: TRBV5-1; length: 18; CDR3: CASSLGTSGTFLVPEQFF
J: TRBJ1-5; V: TRBV30; length: 15; CDR3: CAWNKRDRGNQPQHF
J: TRBJ1-2; V: TRBV9; length: 16; CDR3: CASSTFDRASTYGYTF